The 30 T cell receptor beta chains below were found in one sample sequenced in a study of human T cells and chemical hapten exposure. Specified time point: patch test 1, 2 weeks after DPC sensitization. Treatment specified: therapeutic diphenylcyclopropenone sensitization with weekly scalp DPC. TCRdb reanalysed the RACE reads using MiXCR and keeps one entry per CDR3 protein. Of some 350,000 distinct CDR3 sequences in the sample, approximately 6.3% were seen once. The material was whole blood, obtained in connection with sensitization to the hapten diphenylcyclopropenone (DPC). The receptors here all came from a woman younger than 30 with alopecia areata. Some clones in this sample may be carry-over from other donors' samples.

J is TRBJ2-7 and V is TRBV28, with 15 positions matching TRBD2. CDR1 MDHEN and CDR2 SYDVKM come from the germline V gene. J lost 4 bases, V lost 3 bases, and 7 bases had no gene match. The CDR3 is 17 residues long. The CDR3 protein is CASSFHRTSGGGYEQYF. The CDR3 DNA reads TGTGCCAGCAGTTTCCACCGGACTAGCGGGGGGGGATACGAGCAGTACTTC.

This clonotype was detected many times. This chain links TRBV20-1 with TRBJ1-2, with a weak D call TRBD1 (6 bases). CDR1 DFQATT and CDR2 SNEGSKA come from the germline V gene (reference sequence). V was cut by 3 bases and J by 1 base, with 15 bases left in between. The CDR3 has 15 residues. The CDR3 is CSASLSGAGNYGYTF. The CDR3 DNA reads TGCAGTGCTAGCCTATCAGGGGCGGGTAACTATGGCTACACCTTC.

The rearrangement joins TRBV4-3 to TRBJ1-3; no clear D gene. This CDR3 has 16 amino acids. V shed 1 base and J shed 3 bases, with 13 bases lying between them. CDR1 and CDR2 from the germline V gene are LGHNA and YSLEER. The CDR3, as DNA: TGCGCCAGCAGCCAAGGCCCGGATGGAATTGGAAACACCATATATTTT. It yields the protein CASSQGPDGIGNTIYF.

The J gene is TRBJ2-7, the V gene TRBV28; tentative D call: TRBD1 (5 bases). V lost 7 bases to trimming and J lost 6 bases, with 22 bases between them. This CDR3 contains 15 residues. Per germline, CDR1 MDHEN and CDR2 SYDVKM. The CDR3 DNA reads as TGTGCCAGCACCCCCTGGTCGGCGATCACAGGCGAGCAGTACTTC. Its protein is CASTPWSAITGEQYF.

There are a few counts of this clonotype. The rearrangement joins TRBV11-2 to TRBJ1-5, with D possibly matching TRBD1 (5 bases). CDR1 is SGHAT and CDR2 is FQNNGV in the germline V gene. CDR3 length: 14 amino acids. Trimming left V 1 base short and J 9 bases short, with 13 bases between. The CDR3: CASSLAGRDLPQHF. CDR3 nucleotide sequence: TGTGCCAGCAGCTTAGCGGGCAGGGATCTGCCCCAGCATTTT.

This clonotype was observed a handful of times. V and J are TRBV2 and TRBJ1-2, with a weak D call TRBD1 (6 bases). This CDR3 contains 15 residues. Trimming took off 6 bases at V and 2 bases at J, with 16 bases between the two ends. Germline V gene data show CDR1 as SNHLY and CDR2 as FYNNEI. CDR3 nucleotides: TGTGCCAGCAGCACCCAAGGCGGACAGAACTATGGCTACACCTTC. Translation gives CASSTQGGQNYGYTF.

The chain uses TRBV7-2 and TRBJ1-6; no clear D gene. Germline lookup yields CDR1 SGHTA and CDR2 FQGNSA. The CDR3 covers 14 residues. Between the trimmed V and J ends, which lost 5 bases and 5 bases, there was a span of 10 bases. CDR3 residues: CASSAQVDNSPLHF. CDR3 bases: TGTGCCAGCAGCGCTCAAGTGGATAATTCACCCCTCCACTTT.

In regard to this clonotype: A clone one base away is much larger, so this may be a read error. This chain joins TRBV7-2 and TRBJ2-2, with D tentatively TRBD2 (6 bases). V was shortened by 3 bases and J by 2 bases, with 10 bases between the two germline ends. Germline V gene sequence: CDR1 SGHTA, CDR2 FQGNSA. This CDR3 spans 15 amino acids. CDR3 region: CASSFDGGNTGELFF. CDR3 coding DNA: TGTGCCAGCAGCTTCGACGGGGGAAACACCGGGGAGCTGTTTTTT.

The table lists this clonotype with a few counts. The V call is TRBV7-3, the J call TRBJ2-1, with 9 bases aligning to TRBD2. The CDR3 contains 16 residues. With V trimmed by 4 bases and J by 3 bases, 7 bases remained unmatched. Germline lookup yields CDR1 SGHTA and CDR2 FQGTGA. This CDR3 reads CASSSTGTSHYNEQFF. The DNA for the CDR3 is TGTGCCAGCAGCTCTACCGGGACTAGCCACTACAATGAGCAGTTCTTC. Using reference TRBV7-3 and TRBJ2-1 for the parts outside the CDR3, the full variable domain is GAGVSQTPSNKVTEKGKYVELRCDPISGHTALYWYRQSLGQGPEFLIYFQGTGAADDSGLPNDRFFAVRPEGSVSTLKIQRTERGDSAVYLCASSSTGTSHYNEQFFGPGTRLTVL.

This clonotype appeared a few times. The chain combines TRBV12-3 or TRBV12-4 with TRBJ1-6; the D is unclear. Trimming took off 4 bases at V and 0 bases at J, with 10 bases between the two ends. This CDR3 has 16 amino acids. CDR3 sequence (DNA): TGTGCCAGCAGTTATAAGCTTAGCTCCTATAATTCACCCCTCCACTTT. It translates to CASSYKLSSYNSPLHF.

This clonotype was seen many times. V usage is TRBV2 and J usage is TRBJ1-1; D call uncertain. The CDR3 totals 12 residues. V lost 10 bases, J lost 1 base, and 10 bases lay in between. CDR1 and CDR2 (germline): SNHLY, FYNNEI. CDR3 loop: CATRFGNTEAFF. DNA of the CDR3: TGTGCCACGAGGTTTGGGAACACTGAAGCTTTCTTT.

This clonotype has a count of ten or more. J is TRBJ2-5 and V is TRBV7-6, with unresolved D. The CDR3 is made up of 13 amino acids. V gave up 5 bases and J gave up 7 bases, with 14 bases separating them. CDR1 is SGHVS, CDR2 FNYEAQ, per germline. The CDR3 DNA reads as TGTGCCAGCAGCCAGAACCCTAGTGGGACCCAGTACTTC. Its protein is CASSQNPSGTQYF.

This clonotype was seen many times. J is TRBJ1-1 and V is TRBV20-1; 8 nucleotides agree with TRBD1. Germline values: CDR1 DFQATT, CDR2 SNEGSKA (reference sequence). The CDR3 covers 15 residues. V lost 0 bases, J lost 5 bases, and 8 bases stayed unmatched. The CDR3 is CSARDQIRGRTEAFF. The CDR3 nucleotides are TGCAGTGCTAGAGATCAAATCAGGGGGCGGACTGAAGCTTTCTTT.

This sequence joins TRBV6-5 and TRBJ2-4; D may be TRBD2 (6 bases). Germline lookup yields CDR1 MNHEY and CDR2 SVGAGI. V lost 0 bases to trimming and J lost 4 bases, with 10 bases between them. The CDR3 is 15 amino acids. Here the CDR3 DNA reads TGTGCCAGCAGTTACTCCGGAGGGATGAAAAACATTCAGTACTTC. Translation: CASSYSGGMKNIQYF.

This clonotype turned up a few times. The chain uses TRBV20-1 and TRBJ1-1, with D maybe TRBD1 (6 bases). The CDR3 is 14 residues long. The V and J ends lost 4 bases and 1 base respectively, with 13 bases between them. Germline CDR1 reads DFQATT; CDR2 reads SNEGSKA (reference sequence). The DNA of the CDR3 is TGCAGTGCTAAGAGGGGGGCCAGGAACACTGAAGCTTTCTTT. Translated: CSAKRGARNTEAFF.

DNA for the CDR3: TGTGCCAGCAGGTCAGGGGGGGGGTACAATCAGCCCCAGCATTTT. Its translation is CASRSGGGYNQPQHF. The chain joins TRBV27 to TRBJ1-5, with 7 bases that match TRBD1. The CDR3 consists of 15 residues. J gave up 3 bases and V 6 bases, and 8 bases lay outside the gene matches. The germline V gene has CDR1 MNHEY and CDR2 SMNVEV (reference sequence).

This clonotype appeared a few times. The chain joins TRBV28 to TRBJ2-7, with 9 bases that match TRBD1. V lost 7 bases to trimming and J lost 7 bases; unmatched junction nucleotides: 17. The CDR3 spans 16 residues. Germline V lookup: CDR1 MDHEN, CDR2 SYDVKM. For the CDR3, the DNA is TGTGCCAGCACCCCGGGAAGCGGGACAGGGTTGAATGAGCAGTACTTC. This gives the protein CASTPGSGTGLNEQYF. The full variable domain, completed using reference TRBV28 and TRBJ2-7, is DVKVTQSSRYLVKRTGEKVFLECVQDMDHENMFWYRQDPGLGLRLIYFSYDVKMKEKGDIPEGYSVSREKKERFSLILESASTNQTSMYLCASTPGSGTGLNEQYFGPGTRLTVT.

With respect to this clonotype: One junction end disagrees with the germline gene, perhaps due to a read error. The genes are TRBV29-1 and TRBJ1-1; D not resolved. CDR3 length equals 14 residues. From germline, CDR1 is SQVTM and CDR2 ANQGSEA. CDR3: CSVQEPNGDTEAFF. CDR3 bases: TGCAGCGTTCAAGAGCCTAACGGCGACACTGAAGCTTTCTTT.

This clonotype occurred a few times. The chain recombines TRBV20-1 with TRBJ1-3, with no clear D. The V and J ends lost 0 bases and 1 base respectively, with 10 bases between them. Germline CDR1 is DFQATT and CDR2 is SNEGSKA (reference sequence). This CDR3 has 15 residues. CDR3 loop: CSARDFQPSGNTIYF. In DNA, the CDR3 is TGCAGTGCTAGAGATTTCCAGCCATCTGGAAACACCATATATTTT.

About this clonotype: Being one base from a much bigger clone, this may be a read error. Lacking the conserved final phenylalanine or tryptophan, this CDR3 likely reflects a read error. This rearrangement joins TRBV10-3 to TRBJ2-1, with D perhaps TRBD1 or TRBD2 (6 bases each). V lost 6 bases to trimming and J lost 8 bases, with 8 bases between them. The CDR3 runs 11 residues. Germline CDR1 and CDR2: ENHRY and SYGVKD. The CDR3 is CAISGGHEQFL. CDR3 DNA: TGTGCCATCAGCGGGGGCCATGAGCAGTTCCTC.

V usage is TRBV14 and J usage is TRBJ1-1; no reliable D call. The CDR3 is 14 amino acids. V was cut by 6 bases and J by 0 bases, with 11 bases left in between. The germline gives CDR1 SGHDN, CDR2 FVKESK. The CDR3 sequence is CASRSRQLNTEAFF. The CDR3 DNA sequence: TGTGCCAGCAGATCCAGGCAACTGAACACTGAAGCTTTCTTT.

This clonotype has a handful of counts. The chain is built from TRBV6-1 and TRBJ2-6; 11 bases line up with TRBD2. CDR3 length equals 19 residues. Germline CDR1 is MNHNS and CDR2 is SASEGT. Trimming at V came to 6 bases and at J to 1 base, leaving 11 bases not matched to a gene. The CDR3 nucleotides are TGTGCCAGCAGCCCTCAACTTTTAGCGGGGGGGTCTGGGGCCAACGTCCTGACTTTC. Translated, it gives CASSPQLLAGGSGANVLTF.

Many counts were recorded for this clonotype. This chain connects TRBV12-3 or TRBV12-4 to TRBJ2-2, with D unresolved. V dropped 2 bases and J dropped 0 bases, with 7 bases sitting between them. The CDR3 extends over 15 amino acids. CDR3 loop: CASSLRTANTGELFF. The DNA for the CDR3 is TGTGCCAGCAGTTTACGGACGGCGAACACCGGGGAGCTGTTTTTT.

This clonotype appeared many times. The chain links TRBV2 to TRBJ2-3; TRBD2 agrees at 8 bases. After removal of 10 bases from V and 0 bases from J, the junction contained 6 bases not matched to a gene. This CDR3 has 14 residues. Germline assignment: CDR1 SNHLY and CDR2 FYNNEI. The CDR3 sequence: CATRGGPSTDTQYF. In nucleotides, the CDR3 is TGTGCCACCCGGGGGGGGCCGAGCACAGATACGCAGTATTTT.

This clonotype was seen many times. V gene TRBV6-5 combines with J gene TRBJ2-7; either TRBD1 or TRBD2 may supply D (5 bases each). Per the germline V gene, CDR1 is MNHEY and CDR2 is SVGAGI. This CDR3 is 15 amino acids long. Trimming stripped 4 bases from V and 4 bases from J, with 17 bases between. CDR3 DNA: TGTGCCAGCAGTTCCCATGGGACGGTAGTATACGAGCAGTACTTC. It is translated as CASSSHGTVVYEQYF.

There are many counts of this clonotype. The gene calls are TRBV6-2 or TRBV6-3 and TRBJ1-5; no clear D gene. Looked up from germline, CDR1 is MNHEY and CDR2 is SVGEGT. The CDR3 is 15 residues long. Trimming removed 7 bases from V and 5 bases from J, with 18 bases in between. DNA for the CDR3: TGTGCCAGCATTTCGGCTTCTGTTTGGGATCAGCCCCAGCATTTT. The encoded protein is CASISASVWDQPQHF.

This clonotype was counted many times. In nucleotides, the CDR3 is TGTGCCAGCAGCTTAGGTGCAGGGTTTAACTACGAGCAGTACTTC. It yields the protein CASSLGAGFNYEQYF. The rearrangement uses TRBV11-2 and TRBJ2-7, with a tentative D call TRBD1 (5 bases). This CDR3 has 15 amino acids. The V and J ends lost 1 base and 3 bases respectively, with 13 bases between them. The germline gives CDR1 SGHAT, CDR2 FQNNGV.

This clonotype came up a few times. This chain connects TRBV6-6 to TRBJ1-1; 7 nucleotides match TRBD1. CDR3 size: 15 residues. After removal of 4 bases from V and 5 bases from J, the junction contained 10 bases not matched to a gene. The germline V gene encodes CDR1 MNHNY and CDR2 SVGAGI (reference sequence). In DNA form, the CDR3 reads TGTGCCAGCAGTTCCCGACAGGGCACGGAAACTGAAGCTTTCTTT. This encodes CASSSRQGTETEAFF.

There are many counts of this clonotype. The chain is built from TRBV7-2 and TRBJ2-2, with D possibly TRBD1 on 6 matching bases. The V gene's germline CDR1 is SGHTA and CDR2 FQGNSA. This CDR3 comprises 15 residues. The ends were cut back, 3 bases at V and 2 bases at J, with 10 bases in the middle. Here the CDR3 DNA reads TGTGCCAGCAGCTTTACAGGGACCAACACCGGGGAGCTGTTTTTT. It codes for CASSFTGTNTGELFF.

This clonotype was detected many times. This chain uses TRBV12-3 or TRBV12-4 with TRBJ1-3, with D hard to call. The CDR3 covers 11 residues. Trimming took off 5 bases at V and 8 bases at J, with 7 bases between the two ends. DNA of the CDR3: TGTGCCAGCAGTGGGTTATACACCATATATTTT. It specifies CASSGLYTIYF.